This entry features one T cell receptor beta chain sequence. PCR employed 60 Vbeta and 13 Jbeta primers. The protocol was immunoSEQ multiplex PCR, while the TCRdb copy is restricted to in-frame clones and leaves out a portion. The profile shows 170,000 or so clones, around 79% of them singletons. The data originate from a study of cytomegalovirus exposure and HLA in healthy donors. The sequenced sample was PBMCs. The receptor was isolated from a woman aged 40-49 years in good health and CMV-seronegative.

The CDR3 DNA is TGTGCCAGCAGGCGACAGTTCACAGATACGCAGTATTTT. It codes for CASRRQFTDTQYF. J is TRBJ2-3 and V is TRBV6-1; tentative D call: TRBD1 (5 bases). Germline loops: CDR1 MNHNS, CDR2 SASEGT. V was cut by 6 bases and J by 2 bases, with 9 bases left in between. The CDR3 extends over 13 amino acids.